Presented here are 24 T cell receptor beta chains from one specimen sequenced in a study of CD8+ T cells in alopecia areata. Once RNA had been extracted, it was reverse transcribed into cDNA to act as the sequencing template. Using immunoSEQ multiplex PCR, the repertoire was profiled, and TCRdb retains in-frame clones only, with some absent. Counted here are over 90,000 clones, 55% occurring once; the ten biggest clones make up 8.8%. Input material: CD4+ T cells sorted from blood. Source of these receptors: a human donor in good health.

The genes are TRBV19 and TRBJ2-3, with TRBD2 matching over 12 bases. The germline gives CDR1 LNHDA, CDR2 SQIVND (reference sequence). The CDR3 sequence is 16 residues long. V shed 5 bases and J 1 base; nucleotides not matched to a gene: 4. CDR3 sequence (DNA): TGTGCCAGTAGTTCCAGACTAGCGGGGGGCACAGATACGCAGTATTTT. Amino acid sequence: CASSSRLAGGTDTQYF.

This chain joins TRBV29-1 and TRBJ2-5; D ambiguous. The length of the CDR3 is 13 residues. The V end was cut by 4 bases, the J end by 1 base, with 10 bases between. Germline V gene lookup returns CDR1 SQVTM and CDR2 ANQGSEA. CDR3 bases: TGCAGCGTTGTGTCCGACTCCCAAGAGACCCAGTACTTC. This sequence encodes CSVVSDSQETQYF. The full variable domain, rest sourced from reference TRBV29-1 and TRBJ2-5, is SAVISQKPSRDICQRGTSLTIQCQVDSQVTMMFWYRQQPGQSLTLIATANQGSEATYESGFVIDKFPISRPNLTFSTLTVSNMSPEDSSIYLCSVVSDSQETQYFGPGTRLLVL.

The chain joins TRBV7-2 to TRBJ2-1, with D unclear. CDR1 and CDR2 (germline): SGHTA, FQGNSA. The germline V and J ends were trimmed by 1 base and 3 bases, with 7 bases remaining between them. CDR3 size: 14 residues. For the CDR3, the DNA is TGTGCCAGCAGCTTAGAATGGGGCTACAATGAGCAGTTCTTC. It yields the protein CASSLEWGYNEQFF.

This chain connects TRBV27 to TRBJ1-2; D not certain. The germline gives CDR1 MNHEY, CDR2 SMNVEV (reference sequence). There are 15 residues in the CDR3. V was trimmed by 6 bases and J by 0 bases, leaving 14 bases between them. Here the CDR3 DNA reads TGTGCCAGCAGATATCGTCAGAATGCTAACTATGGCTACACCTTC. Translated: CASRYRQNANYGYTF.

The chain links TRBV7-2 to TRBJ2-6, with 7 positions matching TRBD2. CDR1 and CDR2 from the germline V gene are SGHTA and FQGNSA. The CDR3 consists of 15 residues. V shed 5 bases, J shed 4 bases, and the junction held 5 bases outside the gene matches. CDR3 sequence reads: CASSPGGSGANVLTF. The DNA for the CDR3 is TGTGCCAGCAGCCCGGGGGGTTCGGGGGCCAACGTCCTGACTTTC. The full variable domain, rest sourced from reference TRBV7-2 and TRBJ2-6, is GAGVSQSPSNKVTEKGKDVELRCDPISGHTALYWYRQSLGQGLEFLIYFQGNSAPDKSGLPSDRFSAERTGGSVSTLTIQRTQQEDSAVYLCASSPGGSGANVLTFGAGSRLTVL.

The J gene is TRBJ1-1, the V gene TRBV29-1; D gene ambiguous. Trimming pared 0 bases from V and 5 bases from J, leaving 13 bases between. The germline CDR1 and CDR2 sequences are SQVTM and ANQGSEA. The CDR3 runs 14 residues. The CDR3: CSVEDRGYRTEAFF. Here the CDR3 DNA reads TGCAGCGTTGAAGATCGGGGATATCGTACTGAAGCTTTCTTT.

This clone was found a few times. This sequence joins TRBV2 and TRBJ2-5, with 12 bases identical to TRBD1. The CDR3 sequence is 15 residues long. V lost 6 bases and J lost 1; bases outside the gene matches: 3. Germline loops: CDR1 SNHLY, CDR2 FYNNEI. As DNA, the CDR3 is TGTGCCAGCAGGGGACAGGGGGCGCCCCAAGAGACCCAGTACTTC. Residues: CASRGQGAPQETQYF.

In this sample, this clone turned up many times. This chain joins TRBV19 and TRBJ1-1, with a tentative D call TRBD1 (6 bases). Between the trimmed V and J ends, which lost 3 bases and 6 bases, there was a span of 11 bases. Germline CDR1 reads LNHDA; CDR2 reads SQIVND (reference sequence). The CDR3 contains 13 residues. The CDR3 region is CASSMGGFAEAFF. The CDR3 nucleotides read TGTGCCAGTAGTATGGGGGGCTTCGCTGAAGCTTTCTTT.

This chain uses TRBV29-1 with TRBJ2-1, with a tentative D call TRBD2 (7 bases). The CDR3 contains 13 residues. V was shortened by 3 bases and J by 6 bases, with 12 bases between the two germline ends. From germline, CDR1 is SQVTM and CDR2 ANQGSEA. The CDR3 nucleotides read TGCAGCGTTGAGAAAGGGGGGGTCAATGAGCAGTTCTTC. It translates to CSVEKGGVNEQFF.

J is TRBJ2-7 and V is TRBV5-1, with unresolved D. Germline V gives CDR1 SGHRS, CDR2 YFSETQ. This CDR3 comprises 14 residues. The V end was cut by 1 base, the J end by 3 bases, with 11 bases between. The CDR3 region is CASSLIPSVYEQYF. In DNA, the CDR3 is TGCGCCAGCAGCTTGATTCCGTCTGTCTACGAGCAGTACTTC.

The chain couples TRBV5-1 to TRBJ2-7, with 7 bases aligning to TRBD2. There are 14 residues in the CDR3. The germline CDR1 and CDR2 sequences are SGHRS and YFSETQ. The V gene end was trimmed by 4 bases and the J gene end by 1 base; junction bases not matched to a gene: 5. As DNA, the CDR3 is TGCGCCAGCAGCCCCTGGACTAGTTCCTACGAGCAGTACTTC. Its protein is CASSPWTSSYEQYF.

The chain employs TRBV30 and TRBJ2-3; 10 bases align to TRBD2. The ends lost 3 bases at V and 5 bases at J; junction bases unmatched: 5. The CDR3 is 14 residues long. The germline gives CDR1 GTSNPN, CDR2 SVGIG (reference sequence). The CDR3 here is CAWSIAGGGDTQYF. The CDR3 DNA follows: TGTGCCTGGAGCATAGCGGGGGGAGGAGATACGCAGTATTTT.

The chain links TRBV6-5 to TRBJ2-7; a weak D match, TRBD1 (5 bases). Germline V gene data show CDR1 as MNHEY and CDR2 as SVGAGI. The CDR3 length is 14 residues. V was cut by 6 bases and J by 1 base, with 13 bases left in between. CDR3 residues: CASRKQVSSYEQYF. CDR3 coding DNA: TGTGCCAGCAGAAAACAGGTATCATCCTACGAGCAGTACTTC.

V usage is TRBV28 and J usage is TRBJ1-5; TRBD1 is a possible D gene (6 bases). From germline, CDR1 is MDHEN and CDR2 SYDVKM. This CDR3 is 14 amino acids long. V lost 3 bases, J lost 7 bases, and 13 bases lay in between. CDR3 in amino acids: CASSFWGRRQPQHF. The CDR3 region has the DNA TGTGCCAGCAGTTTTTGGGGGCGCAGACAGCCCCAGCATTTT.

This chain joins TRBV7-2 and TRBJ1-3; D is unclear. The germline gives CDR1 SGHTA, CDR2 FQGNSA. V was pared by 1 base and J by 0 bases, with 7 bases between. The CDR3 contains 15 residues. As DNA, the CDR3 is TGTGCCAGCAGCTTAGGGGCCAGCTCTGGAAACACCATATATTTT. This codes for CASSLGASSGNTIYF.

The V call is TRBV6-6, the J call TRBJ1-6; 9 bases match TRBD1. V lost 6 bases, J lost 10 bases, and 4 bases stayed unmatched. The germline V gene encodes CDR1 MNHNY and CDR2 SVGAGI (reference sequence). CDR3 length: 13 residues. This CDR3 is CASRGQGTSPLHF. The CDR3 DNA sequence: TGTGCCAGCAGGGGACAGGGAACATCACCCCTCCACTTT.

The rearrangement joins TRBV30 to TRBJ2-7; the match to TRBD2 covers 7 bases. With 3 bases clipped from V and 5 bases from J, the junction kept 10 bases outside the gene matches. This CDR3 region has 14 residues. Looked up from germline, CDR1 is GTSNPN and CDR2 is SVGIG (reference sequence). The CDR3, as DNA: TGTGCCTGGAGAGGGCCGGGACTAAGCCACGAGCAGTACTTC. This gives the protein CAWRGPGLSHEQYF.

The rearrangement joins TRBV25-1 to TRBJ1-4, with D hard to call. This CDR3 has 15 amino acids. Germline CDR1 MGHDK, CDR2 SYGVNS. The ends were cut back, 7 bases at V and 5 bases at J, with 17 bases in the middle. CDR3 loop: CASTRDGNRNEKLFF. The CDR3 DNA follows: TGTGCCAGCACCCGAGACGGGAATCGGAATGAAAAACTGTTTTTT.

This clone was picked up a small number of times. CDR3 in DNA: TGTGCCAGTCGTGACAGGGGAAGGGGGGCCGGGGAGCTGTTTTTT. Translated, it gives CASRDRGRGAGELFF. The V call is TRBV19, the J call TRBJ2-2, with 8 bases that match TRBD1. V shed 8 bases and J 6 bases; nucleotides not matched to a gene: 11. CDR1 is LNHDA, CDR2 SQIVND, per germline (reference sequence). The length of the CDR3 is 15 residues.

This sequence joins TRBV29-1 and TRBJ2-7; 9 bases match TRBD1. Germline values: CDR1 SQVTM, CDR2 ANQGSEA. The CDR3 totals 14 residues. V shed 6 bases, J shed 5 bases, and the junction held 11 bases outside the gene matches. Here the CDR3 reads CSVRPGQGFNEQYF. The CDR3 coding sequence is TGCAGCGTACGACCGGGACAGGGATTTAACGAGCAGTACTTC.

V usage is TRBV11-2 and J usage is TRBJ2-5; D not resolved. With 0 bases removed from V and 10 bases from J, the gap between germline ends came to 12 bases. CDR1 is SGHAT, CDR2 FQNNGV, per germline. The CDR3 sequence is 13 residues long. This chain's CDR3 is CASSLDVGGHQYF. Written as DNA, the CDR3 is TGTGCCAGCAGCTTAGACGTTGGTGGGCACCAGTACTTC.

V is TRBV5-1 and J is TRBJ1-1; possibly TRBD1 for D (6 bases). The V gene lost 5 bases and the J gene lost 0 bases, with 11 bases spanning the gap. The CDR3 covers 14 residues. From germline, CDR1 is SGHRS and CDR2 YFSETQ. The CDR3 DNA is TGCGCCAGCAGTCGCGGGGACATGAACACTGAAGCTTTCTTT. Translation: CASSRGDMNTEAFF.

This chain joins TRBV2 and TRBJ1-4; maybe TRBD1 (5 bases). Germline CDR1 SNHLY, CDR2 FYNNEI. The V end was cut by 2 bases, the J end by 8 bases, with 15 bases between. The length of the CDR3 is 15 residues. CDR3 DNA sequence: TGTGCCAGCAGTGAAATCGGTCAGGGATCCGAAAAACTGTTTTTT. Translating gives CASSEIGQGSEKLFF.

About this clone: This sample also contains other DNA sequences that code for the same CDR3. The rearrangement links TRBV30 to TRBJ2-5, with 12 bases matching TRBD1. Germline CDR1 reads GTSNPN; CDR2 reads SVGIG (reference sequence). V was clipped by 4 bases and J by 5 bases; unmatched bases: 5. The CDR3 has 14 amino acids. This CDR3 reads CAWMGQGAGETQYF. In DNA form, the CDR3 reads TGTGCCTGGATGGGACAGGGGGCGGGTGAGACCCAGTACTTC.